The clone carrying this T cell receptor (beta chain) was observed many times. Its target is unknown. The entry originates in a study of Graves' ophthalmopathy and Graves' hyperthyroidism. General study points: A majority of expanded thyroid clonotypes exceeding 0.001 frequency were likewise present in blood.

RNA transcripts yielded amplified TCR beta CDR3 regions. Scientists carried out first-round RT-PCR using HTBI primers and then a second-round multiplex PCR. One entry per CDR3 protein results from TCRdb running MiXCR on the multiplex PCR reads. The sample holds around 1.1 million distinct CDR3 sequences, about two fifths seen once. The germline V gene has CDR1 SGHRS and CDR2 YFSETQ. The CDR3 covers 13 residues. The V segment lost 5 bases and the J segment 9 bases; nucleotides outside the gene matches: 4. Enrollment excluded any patients with other autoimmune diseases, uncontrolled infections, pregnancy or lactation. Clinical symptoms, serum thyroxine, TRAb, thyroid ultrasound and orbital computed tomography were relied on for diagnosis.

This rearrangement joins TRBV5-1 to TRBJ1-6; 8 nucleotides match TRBD1. Specimen: peripheral blood or thyroid tissue (not recorded which). This sequence originates from an adult man with Graves' hyperthyroidism. The CDR3 nucleotides read TGCGCCAGCAGAACAGGGGGTGGTTCACCCCTCCACTTT. Translation: CASRTGGGSPLHF.